This T cell receptor (beta chain) was identified in a study of cytomegalovirus exposure and HLA in healthy donors. Trimming took 4 bases from V and 10 from J, leaving 9 bases between them. The CDR3 sequence is 11 residues long. From germline, CDR1 is SGHRS and CDR2 YFSETQ. PCR employed 60 Vbeta and 13 Jbeta primers. Only in-frame clones appear in the TCRdb table, and some are missing; sequencing was by immunoSEQ multiplex PCR. This repertoire shows approximately 280,000 clones, over 85% found once; its top ten account for approximately 2.2%. The sample was PBMCs. V gene TRBV5-1 combines with J gene TRBJ2-1; D is possibly TRBD2 (6 bases). The sequence was obtained from a woman younger than 30 in good health and CMV-seronegative. CDR3: CASSPGLEQFF. CDR3 sequence (DNA): TGCGCCAGCAGCCCGGGACTCGAGCAGTTCTTC.